Included here is one T cell receptor (beta chain) sequence, with context. The antigen remains undetermined. Reprocessing the 5' RACE reads, TCRdb reports a single entry for every CDR3 protein and omits DNA. The sample data list about 160,000 distinct CDR3 sequences. This entry is derived from a study of monozygotic twins with inflammatory bowel disease. Study outcomes and limitations: Using the inverse Simpson index, IBD patients had lower TCRbeta diversity than healthy co-twins.

CDR3 length equals 13 residues. Per germline, CDR1 PRHDT and CDR2 FYEKMQ (reference sequence). The gene calls are TRBV13 and TRBJ2-7; TCRdb proposes TRBD2, but this gene call is untestable without DNA. This clonotype originated in a human donor with ulcerative colitis or Crohn's disease, or a healthy co-twin of an affected twin (not recorded which). The sequenced material came from blood. The CDR3 protein is CASSRAQGYEQYF.